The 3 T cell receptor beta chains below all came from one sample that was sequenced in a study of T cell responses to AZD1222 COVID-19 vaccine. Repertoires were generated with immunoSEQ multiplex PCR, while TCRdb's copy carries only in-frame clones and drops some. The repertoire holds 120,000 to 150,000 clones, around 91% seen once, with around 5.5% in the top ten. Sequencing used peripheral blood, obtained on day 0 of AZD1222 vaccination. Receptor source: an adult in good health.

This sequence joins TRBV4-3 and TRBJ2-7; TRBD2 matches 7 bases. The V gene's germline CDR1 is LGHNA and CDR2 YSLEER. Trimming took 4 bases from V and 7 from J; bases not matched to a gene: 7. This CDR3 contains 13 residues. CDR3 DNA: TGCGCCAGCAGCCTAAATATGGGGGGGGAGCAGTACTTC. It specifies CASSLNMGGEQYF.

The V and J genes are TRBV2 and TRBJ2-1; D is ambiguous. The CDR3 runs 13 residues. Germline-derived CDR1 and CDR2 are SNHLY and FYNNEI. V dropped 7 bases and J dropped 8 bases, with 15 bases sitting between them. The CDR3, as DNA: TGTGCCAGCACGGCATTAACTTCAGATGAGCAGTTCTTC. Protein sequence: CASTALTSDEQFF.

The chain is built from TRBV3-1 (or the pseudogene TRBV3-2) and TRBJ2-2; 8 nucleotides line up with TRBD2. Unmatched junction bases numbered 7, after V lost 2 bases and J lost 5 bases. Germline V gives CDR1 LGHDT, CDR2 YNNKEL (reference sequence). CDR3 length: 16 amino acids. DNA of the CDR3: TGTGCCAGCAGCCAAAAGATGGGCGGGAGGACCGGGGAGCTGTTTTTT. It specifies CASSQKMGGRTGELFF.